This T cell receptor beta chain was found in a study of blood T cell repertoires in COVID-19. Background on the study: The analysed material was cDNA or gDNA that came from T cells, B-cell-depleted T cells, or PBMCs.

Unmatched junction bases numbered 5, after V lost 3 bases and J lost 3 bases. Looked up from germline, CDR1 is SGHNT and CDR2 is YYREEE (reference sequence). This CDR3 spans 14 amino acids. In its sample, this clone was seen a few times. The assay was immunoSEQ multiplex PCR, and TCRdb's table has in-frame clones only and misses some. The repertoire holds some 80,000 clones, with around 84% as singletons. Input material: peripheral blood. The V gene is TRBV5-4, the J gene TRBJ1-2; 7 bases are a match to TRBD1. This receptor was taken from a man aged 55 to 70 with COVID-19, enrolled during active disease. In DNA, the CDR3 is TGTGCCAGCAGCTCGATTACAGGGGACTATGGCTACACCTTC. This sequence encodes CASSSITGDYGYTF. Together with reference TRBV5-4 and TRBJ1-2, the CDR3 gives the full variable domain: ETGVTQSPTHLIKTRGQQVTLRCSSQSGHNTVSWYQQALGQGPQFIFQYYREEENGRGNFPPRFSGLQFPNYSSELNVNALELDDSALYLCASSSITGDYGYTFGSGTRLTVV.